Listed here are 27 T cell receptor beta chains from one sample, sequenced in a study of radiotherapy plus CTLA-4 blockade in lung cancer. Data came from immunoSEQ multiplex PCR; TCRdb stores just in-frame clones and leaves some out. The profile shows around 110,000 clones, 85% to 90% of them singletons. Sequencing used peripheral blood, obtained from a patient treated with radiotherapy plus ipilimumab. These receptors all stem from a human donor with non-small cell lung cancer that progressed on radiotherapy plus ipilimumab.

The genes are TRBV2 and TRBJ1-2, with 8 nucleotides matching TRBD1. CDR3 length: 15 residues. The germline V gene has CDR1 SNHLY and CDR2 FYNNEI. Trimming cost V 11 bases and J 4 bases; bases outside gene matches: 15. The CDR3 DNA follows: TGTGCCTGCGAGGGGGCAGGGGGCATCGTCTATGGCTACACCTTC. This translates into CACEGAGGIVYGYTF.

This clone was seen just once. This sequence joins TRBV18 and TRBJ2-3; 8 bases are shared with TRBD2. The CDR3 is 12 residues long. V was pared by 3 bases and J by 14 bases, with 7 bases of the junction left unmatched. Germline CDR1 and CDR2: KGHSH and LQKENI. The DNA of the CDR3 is TGTGCCAGCTCACCGGAGGGGACTAGTTCGTATTTT. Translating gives CASSPEGTSSYF.

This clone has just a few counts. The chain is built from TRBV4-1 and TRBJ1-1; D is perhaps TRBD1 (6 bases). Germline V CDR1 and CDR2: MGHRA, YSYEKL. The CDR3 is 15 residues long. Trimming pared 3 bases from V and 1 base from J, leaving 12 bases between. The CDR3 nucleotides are TGCGCCAGCAGCCAGGCGACAGGCGAGAACACTGAAGCTTTCTTT. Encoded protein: CASSQATGENTEAFF.

In DNA, the CDR3 is TGTGCCAGCAGCTTGCGAGGGGGAGGGAACACTGAAGCTTTCTTT. Translation: CASSLRGGGNTEAFF. This chain joins TRBV5-4 and TRBJ1-1; a weak D match, TRBD1 (6 bases). The germline V gene encodes CDR1 SGHNT and CDR2 YYREEE (reference sequence). The CDR3 has 15 residues. V lost 1 base and J lost 1, with 11 bases in between.

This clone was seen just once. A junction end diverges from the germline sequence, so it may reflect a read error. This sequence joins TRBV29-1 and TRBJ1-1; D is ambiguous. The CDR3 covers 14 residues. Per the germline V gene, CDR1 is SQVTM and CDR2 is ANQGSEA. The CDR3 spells CSVEAGLRNTEAFF. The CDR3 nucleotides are TGCAGCGTCGAAGCCGGACTGCGGAACACTGAAGCTTTCTTT.

The CDR3 nucleotides read TGTGCCAGCAGTTCCCAAGACAGGCCCCAGGGTAGTGAAGCTTTCTTT. Protein: CASSSQDRPQGSEAFF. This sequence joins TRBV28 and TRBJ1-1; D possibly corresponds to TRBD1 (6 bases). Germline CDR1 reads MDHEN; CDR2 reads SYDVKM. V shed 4 bases and J shed 7 bases, with 22 bases lying between them. This CDR3 is 16 amino acids long.

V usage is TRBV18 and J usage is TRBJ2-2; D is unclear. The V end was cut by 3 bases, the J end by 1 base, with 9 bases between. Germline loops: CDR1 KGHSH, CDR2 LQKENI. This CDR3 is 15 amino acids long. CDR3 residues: CASSPARLNTGELFF. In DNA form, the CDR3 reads TGTGCCAGCTCACCTGCGCGATTGAACACCGGGGAGCTGTTTTTT.

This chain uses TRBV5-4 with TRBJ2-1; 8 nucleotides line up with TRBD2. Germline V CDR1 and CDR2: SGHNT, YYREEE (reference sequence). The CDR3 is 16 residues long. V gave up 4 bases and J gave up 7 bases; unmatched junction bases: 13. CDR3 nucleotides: TGTGCCAGCAGCACAACCCAAGGGACTAGTCCAAATGAGCAGTTCTTC. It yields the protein CASSTTQGTSPNEQFF.

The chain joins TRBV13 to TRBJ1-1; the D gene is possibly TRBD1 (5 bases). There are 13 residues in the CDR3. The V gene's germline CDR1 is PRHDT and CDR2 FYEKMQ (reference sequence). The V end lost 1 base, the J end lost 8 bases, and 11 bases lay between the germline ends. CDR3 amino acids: CASSLVVDREAFF. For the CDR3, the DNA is TGTGCCAGCAGCTTAGTCGTAGACAGAGAAGCTTTCTTT.

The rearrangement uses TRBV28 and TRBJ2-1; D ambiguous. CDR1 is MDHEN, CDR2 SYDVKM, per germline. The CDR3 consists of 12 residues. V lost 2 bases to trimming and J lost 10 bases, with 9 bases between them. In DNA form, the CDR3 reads TGTGCCAGCAGTTTAGCCCGTACCGAGCAGTTCTTC. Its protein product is CASSLARTEQFF.

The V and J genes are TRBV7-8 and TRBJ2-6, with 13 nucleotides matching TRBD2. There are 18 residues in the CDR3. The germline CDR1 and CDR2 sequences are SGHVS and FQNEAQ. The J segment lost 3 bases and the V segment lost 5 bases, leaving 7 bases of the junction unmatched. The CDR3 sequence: CASSHTSGRGYGANVLTF. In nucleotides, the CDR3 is TGTGCCAGCAGCCATACTAGCGGGAGGGGTTATGGGGCCAACGTCCTGACTTTC. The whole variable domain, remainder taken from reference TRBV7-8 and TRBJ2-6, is GAGVSQSPRYKVAKRGQDVALRCDPISGHVSLFWYQQALGQGPEFLTYFQNEAQLDKSGLPSDRFFAERPEGSVSTLKIQRTQQEDSAVYLCASSHTSGRGYGANVLTFGAGSRLTVL.

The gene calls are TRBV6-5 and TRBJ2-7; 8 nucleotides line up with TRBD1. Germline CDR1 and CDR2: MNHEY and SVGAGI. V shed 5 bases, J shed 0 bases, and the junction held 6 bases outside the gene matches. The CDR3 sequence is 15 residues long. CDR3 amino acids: CASSPGGLSSYEQYF. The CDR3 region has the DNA TGTGCCAGCAGTCCAGGGGGCCTCAGCTCCTACGAGCAGTACTTC.

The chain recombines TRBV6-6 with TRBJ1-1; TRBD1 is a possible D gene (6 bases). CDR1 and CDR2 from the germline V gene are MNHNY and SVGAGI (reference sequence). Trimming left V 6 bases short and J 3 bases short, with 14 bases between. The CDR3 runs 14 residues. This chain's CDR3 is CASRRQEVDTEAFF. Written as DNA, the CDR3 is TGTGCCAGCAGACGACAGGAGGTGGACACTGAAGCTTTCTTT.

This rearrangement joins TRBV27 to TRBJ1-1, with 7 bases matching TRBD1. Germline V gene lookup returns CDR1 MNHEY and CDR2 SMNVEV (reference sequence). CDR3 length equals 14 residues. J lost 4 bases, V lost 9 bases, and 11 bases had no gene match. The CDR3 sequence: CARHIQGRITEAFF. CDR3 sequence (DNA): TGTGCCAGACATATACAGGGGCGGATCACTGAAGCTTTCTTT.

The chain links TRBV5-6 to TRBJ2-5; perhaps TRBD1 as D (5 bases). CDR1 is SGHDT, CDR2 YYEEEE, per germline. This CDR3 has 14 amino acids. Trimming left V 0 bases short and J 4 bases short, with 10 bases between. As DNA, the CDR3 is TGTGCCAGCAGCTTGGGGGGCAACCCAGAGACCCAGTACTTC. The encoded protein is CASSLGGNPETQYF. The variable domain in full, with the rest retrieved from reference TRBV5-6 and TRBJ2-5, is DAGVTQSPTHLIKTRGQQVTLRCSPKSGHDTVSWYQQALGQGPQFIFQYYEEEERQRGNFPDRFSGHQFPNYSSELNVNALLLGDSALYLCASSLGGNPETQYFGPGTRLLVL.

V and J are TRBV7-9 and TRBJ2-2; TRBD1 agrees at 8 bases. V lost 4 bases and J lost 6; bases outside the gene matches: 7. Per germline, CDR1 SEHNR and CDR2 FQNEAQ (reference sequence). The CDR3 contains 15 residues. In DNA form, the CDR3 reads TGTGCCAGCAGCTCTGGACAGGGAAATTCCGGGGAGCTGTTTTTT. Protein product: CASSSGQGNSGELFF.

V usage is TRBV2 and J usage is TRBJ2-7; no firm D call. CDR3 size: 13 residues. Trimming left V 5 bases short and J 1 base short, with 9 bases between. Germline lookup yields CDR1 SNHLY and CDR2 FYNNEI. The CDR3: CASSLNWSYEQYF. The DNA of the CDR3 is TGTGCCAGCAGTTTAAATTGGTCCTACGAGCAGTACTTC.

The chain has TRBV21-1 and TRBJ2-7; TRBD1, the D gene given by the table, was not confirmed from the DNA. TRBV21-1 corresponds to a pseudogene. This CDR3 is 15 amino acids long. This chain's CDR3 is CASSKGGRVVDEQYF. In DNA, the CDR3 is TGTGCCAGCAGCAAAGGCGGCAGGGTAGTCGACGAGCAGTACTTC.

The CDR3 DNA follows: TGTGCCAGCAGCGCCAAGAGGGCTTCTCCATTAACCTACAATGAGCAGTTCTTC. Protein product: CASSAKRASPLTYNEQFF. The gene calls are TRBV9 and TRBJ2-1; possible D gene TRBD2, 5 bases. V was cut by 3 bases and J by 2 bases, with 21 bases left in between. The V gene's germline CDR1 is SGDLS and CDR2 YYNGEE. This CDR3 spans 18 amino acids.

The DNA of the CDR3 is TGTGCCAGCAGTCGACTTAGCGGGCCGTCCTACGAGCAGTACTTC. This encodes CASSRLSGPSYEQYF. The chain has TRBV6-6 and TRBJ2-7; the match to TRBD2 covers 7 bases. The length of the CDR3 is 15 residues. CDR1 is MNHNY and CDR2 is SVGAGI in the germline V gene (reference sequence). The V segment lost 5 bases and the J segment 1 base; nucleotides outside the gene matches: 8.

The CDR3 DNA reads TGTGCCAGCAGCCAAGGACAGGGGGCGTCTCGGTACGAGCAGTACTTC. Translated, it gives CASSQGQGASRYEQYF. The genes are TRBV14 and TRBJ2-7; 10 bases match TRBD1. Germline V lookup: CDR1 SGHDN, CDR2 FVKESK. Losses at the gene ends were 1 base for V and 4 bases for J; bases not matched to a gene: 7. This CDR3 is built from 16 residues.

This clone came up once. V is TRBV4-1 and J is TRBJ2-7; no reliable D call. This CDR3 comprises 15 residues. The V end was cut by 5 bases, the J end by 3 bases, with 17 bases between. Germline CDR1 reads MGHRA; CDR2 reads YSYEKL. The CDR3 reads CASSSSTRRNYEQYF. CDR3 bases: TGCGCCAGCAGCTCATCCACACGACGGAACTACGAGCAGTACTTC.

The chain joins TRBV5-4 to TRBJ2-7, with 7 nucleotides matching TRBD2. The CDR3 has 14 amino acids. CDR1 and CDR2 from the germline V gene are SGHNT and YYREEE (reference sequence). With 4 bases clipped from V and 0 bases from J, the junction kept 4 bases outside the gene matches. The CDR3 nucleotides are TGTGCCAGCAGCCGCGGACTAGACTCCTACGAGCAGTACTTC. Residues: CASSRGLDSYEQYF.

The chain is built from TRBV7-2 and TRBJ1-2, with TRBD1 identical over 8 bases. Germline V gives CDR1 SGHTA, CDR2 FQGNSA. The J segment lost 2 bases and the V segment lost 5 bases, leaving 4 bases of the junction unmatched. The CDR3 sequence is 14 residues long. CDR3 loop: CASSHRTGNYGYTF. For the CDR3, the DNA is TGTGCCAGCAGCCATCGGACAGGGAACTATGGCTACACCTTC.

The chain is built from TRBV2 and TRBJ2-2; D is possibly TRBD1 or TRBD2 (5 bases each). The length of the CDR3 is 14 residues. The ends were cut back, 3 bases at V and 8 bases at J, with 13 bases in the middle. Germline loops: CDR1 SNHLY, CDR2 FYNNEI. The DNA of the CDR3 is TGTGCCAGCAGTGATGGTGGGGGTCAGGGGGAGCTGTTTTTT. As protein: CASSDGGGQGELFF.

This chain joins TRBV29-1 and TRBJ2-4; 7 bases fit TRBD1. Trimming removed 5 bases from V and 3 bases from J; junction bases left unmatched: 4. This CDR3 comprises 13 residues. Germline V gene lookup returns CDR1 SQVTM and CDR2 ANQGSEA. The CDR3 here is CSVLGGSKNIQYF. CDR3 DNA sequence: TGCAGCGTTTTAGGGGGCAGCAAAAACATTCAGTACTTC.

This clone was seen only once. Here the CDR3 DNA reads TGTGCCAGCAGCTTGGAGGACCCCAGGGCAGATACGCAGTATTTT. The encoded protein is CASSLEDPRADTQYF. J is TRBJ2-3 and V is TRBV5-5, with a tentative D call TRBD1 (5 bases). This CDR3 region has 15 residues. The germline gives CDR1 SGHKS, CDR2 YYEKEE (reference sequence). Trimming stripped 0 bases from V and 4 bases from J, with 12 bases between.